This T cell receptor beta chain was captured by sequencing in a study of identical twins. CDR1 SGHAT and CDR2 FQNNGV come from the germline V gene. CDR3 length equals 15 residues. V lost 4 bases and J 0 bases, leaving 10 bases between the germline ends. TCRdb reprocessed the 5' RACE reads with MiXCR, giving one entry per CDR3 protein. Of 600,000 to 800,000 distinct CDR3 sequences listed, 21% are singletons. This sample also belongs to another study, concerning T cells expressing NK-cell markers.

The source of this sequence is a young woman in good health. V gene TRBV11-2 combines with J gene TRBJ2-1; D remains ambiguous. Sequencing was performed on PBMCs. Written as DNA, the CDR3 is TGTGCCAGCAGCTCCCCGGTAGTCTCCTACAATGAGCAGTTCTTC. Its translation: CASSSPVVSYNEQFF.